This T cell receptor beta chain was recovered during a study of T cells expressing NK-cell markers. The overall study: The sequencing cohort of eight donors included seven HCMV-seropositive individuals and one seronegative individual.

Findings and limits, study-wide: Of the CD8+ T cell pool in about 6 donors, roughly 1.0-7.0% was accounted for by dominant NKG2C+ clonotypes. Whether expanded NKG2C+ T cell clones were HCMV specific stayed uncertain.

Following a re-call of the 5' RACE reads, TCRdb has one entry per CDR3 protein and lacks DNA. The sample totals about 370,000 distinct CDR3 sequences. In the case of this clonotype: What it binds is not known.

This clonotype was sampled from a woman in her 50s in good health. The source material was blood T cells: a sorted CD56 or NKG2C T cell subset, CD4+ or CD8+ T cells, or bulk PBMC T cells (not recorded which).

CDR3 sequence reads: CASNFVGVTANYGYTF. The rearrangement links TRBV12-3 or TRBV12-4 to TRBJ1-2. The CDR3 covers 16 residues.